These T cell receptor beta chains were read from a single sample in a study of response to subunit inactivated influenza vaccine. A single record per CDR3 protein comes from TCRdb applying MiXCR to the RT-PCR reads. The data hold about 570,000 distinct CDR3 sequences, with approximately 12% observed a single time. Sequencing used PBMCs from blood, obtained on the day of vaccination. The receptor set was obtained from a man between 50 and 59 years old who received an inactivated influenza vaccine. CDR3s include the opening cysteine and the closing phenylalanine or tryptophan. A D gene is named only where the DNA matches it firmly. Not all rows give a size; the values are once, few, many and, for expanded clones, a class.

abundance: .
j_gene: TRBJ2-7
d_gene: .
v_gene: TRBV30
CDR3aa: CAWKVDPTYEQYF
CDR3nt: TGTGCCTGGAAGGTTGACCCAACCTACGAGCAGTACTTC

abundance: .
j_gene: TRBJ1-2
d_gene: .
v_gene: TRBV6-2/TRBV6-3
CDR3aa: CASRDRTDYGYTF
CDR3nt: TGTGCCAGCAGAGATCGGACAGACTATGGCTACACCTTC

abundance: .
j_gene: TRBJ1-2
d_gene: TRBD1
v_gene: TRBV6-2/TRBV6-3
CDR3aa: CASSQDRVAGYTF
CDR3nt: TGTGCCAGCAGCCAGGACAGGGTTGCTGGCTACACCTTC

abundance: many
j_gene: TRBJ2-1
d_gene: .
v_gene: TRBV6-2/TRBV6-3
CDR3aa: CASSWPPIIRAPSYNEQFF
CDR3nt: TGTGCCAGCAGCTGGCCCCCAATTATCAGGGCACCCTCCTACAATGAGCAGTTCTTC

abundance: .
j_gene: TRBJ2-7
d_gene: .
v_gene: TRBV28
CDR3aa: CASSPADRPSIISYEQYF
CDR3nt: TGTGCCAGCAGCCCCGCTGACCGCCCCTCAATAATATCCTACGAGCAGTACTTC

abundance: few
j_gene: TRBJ1-5
d_gene: .
v_gene: TRBV5-6
CDR3aa: CASSLVGEPQHF
CDR3nt: TGTGCCAGCAGCTTGGTCGGAGAGCCCCAGCATTTT

abundance: .
j_gene: TRBJ2-1
d_gene: TRBD2
v_gene: TRBV28
CDR3aa: CASSLPSSGRAGVSYNEQFF
CDR3nt: TGTGCCAGCAGTTTACCCTCTTCCGGGAGGGCAGGTGTTTCTTACAATGAGCAGTTCTTC

abundance: .
j_gene: TRBJ1-5
d_gene: TRBD1
v_gene: TRBV20-1
CDR3aa: CSASSRSGQFNQPQHF
CDR3nt: TGCAGTGCCTCTTCCCGGTCGGGACAGTTCAATCAGCCCCAGCATTTT

abundance: .
j_gene: TRBJ2-1
d_gene: TRBD1
v_gene: TRBV7-6
CDR3aa: CASSSKTGKDYNEQFF
CDR3nt: TGTGCCAGCAGCTCGAAGACAGGGAAAGACTACAATGAGCAGTTCTTC

abundance: many
j_gene: TRBJ2-3
d_gene: TRBD1
v_gene: TRBV7-2
CDR3aa: CASSLSARGTDTQYF
CDR3nt: TGTGCCAGCAGCTTAAGCGCCAGGGGGACGGATACGCAGTATTTT

abundance: .
j_gene: TRBJ2-2
d_gene: .
v_gene: TRBV11-2
CDR3aa: CASSLEASGELFF
CDR3nt: TGTGCCAGCAGCTTAGAAGCGTCTGGGGAGCTGTTTTTT

abundance: many
j_gene: TRBJ2-2
d_gene: .
v_gene: TRBV6-1
CDR3aa: CASMWEPNTGELFF
CDR3nt: TGTGCCAGCATGTGGGAACCGAACACCGGGGAGCTGTTTTTT

abundance: few
j_gene: TRBJ2-1
d_gene: TRBD2
v_gene: TRBV4-3
CDR3aa: CASSQDPTSGGPSSYNEQFF
CDR3nt: TGCGCCAGCAGCCAAGACCCGACTAGCGGGGGGCCCAGCTCCTACAATGAGCAGTTCTTC

abundance: .
j_gene: TRBJ2-1
d_gene: .
v_gene: TRBV12-3/TRBV12-4
CDR3aa: CASSLRGNPYNEQFF
CDR3nt: TGTGCCAGCAGTTTACGCGGGAATCCCTACAATGAGCAGTTCTTC

abundance: .
j_gene: TRBJ2-7
d_gene: .
v_gene: TRBV30
CDR3aa: CAWSAVNGGGYYEQYF
CDR3nt: TGTGCCTGGAGTGCGGTAAACGGGGGAGGTTACTACGAGCAGTACTTC

abundance: many
j_gene: TRBJ2-3
d_gene: .
v_gene: TRBV28
CDR3aa: CASSLFAGHPKFTDTQYF
CDR3nt: TGTGCCAGCAGTTTATTTGCGGGACACCCTAAATTCACAGATACGCAGTATTTT

abundance: .
j_gene: TRBJ2-7
d_gene: TRBD2
v_gene: TRBV4-3
CDR3aa: CASSQDSGIWYEQYF
CDR3nt: TGCGCCAGCAGCCAAGATAGCGGGATTTGGTACGAGCAGTACTTC

abundance: .
j_gene: TRBJ2-7
d_gene: TRBD1
v_gene: TRBV6-2/TRBV6-3
CDR3aa: CASRLRQGAYEQYF
CDR3nt: TGTGCCAGCAGACTCAGACAGGGGGCCTACGAGCAGTACTTC

abundance: many
j_gene: TRBJ2-1
d_gene: .
v_gene: TRBV19
CDR3aa: CASSHRGINEQFF
CDR3nt: TGTGCCAGTAGTCATCGGGGTATCAATGAGCAGTTCTTC

abundance: few
j_gene: TRBJ2-2
d_gene: .
v_gene: TRBV12-3/TRBV12-4
CDR3aa: CASSLERLNTGELFF
CDR3nt: TGTGCCAGCAGTTTAGAACGGTTGAACACCGGGGAGCTGTTTTTT

abundance: .
j_gene: TRBJ2-2
d_gene: .
v_gene: TRBV7-9
CDR3aa: CASSLESPGPGELFF
CDR3nt: TGTGCCAGCAGCTTAGAAAGCCCTGGCCCCGGGGAGCTGTTTTTT

abundance: few
j_gene: TRBJ2-3
d_gene: .
v_gene: TRBV11-2
CDR3aa: CASTGGDTQYF
CDR3nt: TGTGCCAGCACCGGCGGGGATACGCAGTATTTT

abundance: .
j_gene: TRBJ2-3
d_gene: .
v_gene: TRBV7-9
CDR3aa: CASSPGHFQSTDTQYF
CDR3nt: TGTGCCAGCAGCCCCGGACACTTCCAGAGCACAGATACGCAGTATTTT

abundance: few
j_gene: TRBJ2-1
d_gene: .
v_gene: TRBV20-1
CDR3aa: CSASPSTTSYNEQFF
CDR3nt: TGCAGTGCTAGCCCCTCAACAACCTCCTACAATGAGCAGTTCTTC